The next 32 T cell receptor beta chains were all read from a single sample in a study of T cells after yellow fever vaccination. TCRdb redid the calling of the 5' RACE reads with MiXCR, one entry per CDR3 protein. The table includes about 400,000 distinct CDR3 sequences, under 7.5% detected once. Specimen: PBMCs, collected 5 days after the yellow fever booster vaccination. Receptor source: a man aged 25-45 years who received the YFV17D yellow fever vaccine.

The table lists this clonotype with many counts. V and J are TRBV5-5 and TRBJ1-5; TRBD1 is a possible D gene (5 bases). The CDR3 spans 15 residues. CDR1 and CDR2 (germline): SGHKS, YYEKEE (reference sequence). Trimming removed 1 base at V and 0 bases at J, with 8 bases between. This CDR3 reads CASSLLGDSNQPQHF. CDR3 sequence (DNA): TGTGCCAGCAGCTTGCTGGGGGATAGCAATCAGCCCCAGCATTTT.

This clonotype came up a few times. The chain carries TRBV11-2 and TRBJ1-4, with TRBD1 as a possible D gene (5 bases). The V and J ends lost 5 bases and 2 bases respectively, with 6 bases between them. Germline CDR1 SGHAT, CDR2 FQNNGV. CDR3 size: 13 residues. CDR3 sequence: CASSPGTNEKLFF. DNA of the CDR3: TGTGCCAGCAGCCCAGGGACTAATGAAAAACTGTTTTTT.

This clonotype was recorded many times. This chain joins TRBV6-2 or TRBV6-3 and TRBJ1-5; 7 nucleotides align to TRBD1. Germline V CDR1 and CDR2: MNHEY, SVGEGT. The CDR3 is 14 amino acids. V dropped 7 bases and J dropped 3; count of bases not matched to a gene: 6. CDR3: CASTSGQVNQPQHF. The CDR3 DNA is TGTGCCAGCACCAGCGGACAGGTCAATCAGCCCCAGCATTTT.

This clonotype has only a few counts. The CDR3: CASRDGLAGGGEQFF. The CDR3 DNA reads TGTGCCAGCAGGGACGGACTAGCGGGAGGAGGTGAGCAGTTCTTC. The V and J genes are TRBV6-1 and TRBJ2-1; 14 bases align to TRBD2. Trimming took 6 bases from V and 9 from J; bases not matched to a gene: 7. Germline CDR1 MNHNS, CDR2 SASEGT. This CDR3 comprises 15 residues.

The sample holds many counts of this clonotype. This chain uses TRBV7-2 with TRBJ2-7; no reliable D call. Germline V gene sequence: CDR1 SGHTA, CDR2 FQGNSA. The CDR3 extends over 14 amino acids. Trimming removed 5 bases from V and 0 bases from J, with 11 bases in between. Here the CDR3 reads CASSPNLLSYEQYF. DNA for the CDR3: TGTGCCAGCAGCCCCAACTTACTCTCCTACGAGCAGTACTTC.

The rearrangement links TRBV18 to TRBJ2-7; D not certain. The CDR3 covers 16 residues. Germline V CDR1 and CDR2: KGHSH, LQKENI. V was cut by 1 base and J by 5 bases, with 18 bases left in between. The CDR3 DNA reads as TGTGCCAGCTCACCACTCAATCTTCAGACCCCCCACGAGCAGTACTTC. This gives the protein CASSPLNLQTPHEQYF.

This clonotype was found a few times. The CDR3 spells CASSPPGTSVNGYTF. The CDR3 DNA reads as TGTGCCAGCTCACCACCGGGGACTTCTGTGAATGGCTACACCTTC. V is TRBV18 and J is TRBJ1-2; D is possibly TRBD1 (5 bases). CDR1 is KGHSH, CDR2 LQKENI, per germline. The CDR3 sequence is 15 residues long. V was shortened by 0 bases and J by 6 bases, with 14 bases between the two germline ends.

This clonotype was seen repeatedly, ten times or more. The chain links TRBV19 to TRBJ1-5, with D maybe TRBD1 (5 bases). The CDR3 is 14 residues long. The ends were cut back, 5 bases at V and 5 bases at J, with 13 bases in the middle. Looked up from germline, CDR1 is LNHDA and CDR2 is SQIVND (reference sequence). The CDR3 region has the DNA TGTGCCAGTAGTCGGGACGGCAGGTATCAGCCCCAGCATTTT. Translation gives CASSRDGRYQPQHF.

This chain joins TRBV7-9 and TRBJ2-3, with TRBD2 matching over 10 bases. Germline V gene lookup returns CDR1 SEHNR and CDR2 FQNEAQ (reference sequence). CDR3 length equals 15 residues. V lost 5 bases and J lost 4; bases outside the gene matches: 6. CDR3 region: CASSPTSGIPDTQYF. CDR3 in DNA: TGTGCCAGCAGCCCTACTAGCGGGATACCAGATACGCAGTATTTT.

The chain recombines TRBV15 with TRBJ2-7; TRBD1 is a possible D gene (6 bases). CDR3 size: 16 residues. Germline V lookup: CDR1 LNHNV, CDR2 YYDKDF (reference sequence). Trimming took off 4 bases at V and 0 bases at J, with 16 bases between the two ends. The CDR3 loop reads CATSKETGGSSYEQYF. CDR3 DNA sequence: TGTGCCACCAGCAAAGAGACAGGAGGAAGCTCCTACGAGCAGTACTTC.

A few counts support this clonotype. The chain recombines TRBV5-1 with TRBJ2-3, with a tentative D call TRBD1 (6 bases). The CDR3 runs to 15 residues. Germline values: CDR1 SGHRS, CDR2 YFSETQ. Trimming took off 0 bases at V and 2 bases at J, with 10 bases between the two ends. CDR3 region: CASSLVRDTTDTQYF. The CDR3 region has the DNA TGCGCCAGCAGCTTGGTCCGGGACACCACAGATACGCAGTATTTT.

In this sample, this clonotype turned up many times. This chain links TRBV29-1 with TRBJ1-2; possibly TRBD1 for D (6 bases). The germline gives CDR1 SQVTM, CDR2 ANQGSEA. V shed 7 bases and J shed 7 bases, with 22 bases lying between them. The CDR3 consists of 14 residues. CDR3 coding DNA: TGCAGCGCCCAGAGGACAGCCAAGTATCGTGGCTACACCTTC. Its protein product is CSAQRTAKYRGYTF.

The chain carries TRBV29-1 and TRBJ2-1, with TRBD2 matching over 7 bases. The germline V gene has CDR1 SQVTM and CDR2 ANQGSEA. V lost 4 bases, J lost 7 bases, and 10 bases stayed unmatched. The CDR3 has 14 amino acids. As DNA, the CDR3 is TGCAGCGTTGGAGGGGACTACTGGAGGAATGAGCAGTTCTTC. As protein: CSVGGDYWRNEQFF.

This clonotype was detected many times. The genes are TRBV5-6 and TRBJ2-1; TRBD2 matches at 7 bases. This CDR3 comprises 15 residues. After removal of 2 bases from V and 0 bases from J, the junction contained 2 bases not matched to a gene. Germline V lookup: CDR1 SGHDT, CDR2 YYEEEE. The CDR3 loop is CASSFRTSSYNEQFF. DNA of the CDR3: TGTGCCAGCAGCTTTAGGACTAGCTCCTACAATGAGCAGTTCTTC.

This clonotype was detected ten times or more. The chain employs TRBV12-3 or TRBV12-4 and TRBJ2-7, with 7 bases matching TRBD2. The CDR3 has 16 residues. V lost 6 bases, J lost 0 bases, and 11 bases stayed unmatched. For the CDR3, the DNA is TGTGCCAGCAGCCGCCCCTCCAGCGGGAACTCCTACGAGCAGTACTTC. This translates into CASSRPSSGNSYEQYF.

This clonotype was seen ten or more times. The rearrangement links TRBV15 to TRBJ2-3; D is perhaps TRBD1 or TRBD2 (5 bases each). The CDR3 runs to 14 residues. Looked up from germline, CDR1 is LNHNV and CDR2 is YYDKDF (reference sequence). Trimming cost V 8 bases and J 1 base, with 13 bases left between them. CDR3 in amino acids: CATSRDGGTDTQYF. Written as DNA, the CDR3 is TGTGCCACCTCCCGGGACGGGGGCACAGATACGCAGTATTTT.

Only a few counts were recorded for this clonotype. The chain carries TRBV5-4 and TRBJ2-3; D is possibly TRBD1 (6 bases). The V end lost 3 bases, the J end lost 1 base, and 12 bases lay between the germline ends. The CDR3 runs 15 residues. Looked up from germline, CDR1 is SGHNT and CDR2 is YYREEE (reference sequence). CDR3 loop: CASSSKDSGTDTQYF. The CDR3 DNA reads as TGTGCCAGCAGCTCGAAGGACAGCGGCACAGATACGCAGTATTTT.

This clonotype occurred many times. The chain combines TRBV18 with TRBJ2-2; 9 bases fit TRBD2. The ends lost 4 bases at V and 2 bases at J; junction bases unmatched: 5. CDR1 KGHSH and CDR2 LQKENI come from the germline V gene. The length of the CDR3 is 16 residues. CDR3 nucleotide sequence: TGTGCCAGCTCACAATCGACTAGCGGAAACACCGGGGAGCTGTTTTTT. It encodes CASSQSTSGNTGELFF.

The chain has TRBV7-9 and TRBJ1-6; D is perhaps TRBD1 (6 bases). Germline CDR1 and CDR2: SEHNR and FQNEAQ (reference sequence). The V and J ends lost 4 bases and 5 bases respectively, with 9 bases between them. The CDR3 extends over 14 amino acids. The CDR3 DNA follows: TGTGCCAGCAGCTGGACAGAGAATAATTCACCCCTCCACTTT. Translation gives CASSWTENNSPLHF.

As concerns this clonotype: A much larger clone is a single base away; this may be a read error. J is TRBJ2-2 and V is TRBV12-3 or TRBV12-4; either TRBD1 or TRBD2 may supply D (5 bases each). Trimming shortened V by 2 bases and J by 6 bases, and 10 bases separated the two germline ends. The CDR3 sequence is 14 residues long. The CDR3 sequence: CASSLRQGAGELFF. CDR3 DNA: TGTGCCAGCAGTTTACGTCAGGGAGCCGGGGAGCTGTTTTTT.

The V call is TRBV5-1, the J call TRBJ2-7, with D uncertain. This CDR3 region has 14 residues. CDR1 and CDR2 from the germline V gene are SGHRS and YFSETQ. The V end was cut by 3 bases, the J end by 3 bases, with 13 bases between. The CDR3 sequence: CASSYTYTHYEQYF. The CDR3 nucleotides read TGCGCCAGCAGCTACACATATACCCACTACGAGCAGTACTTC.

This clonotype appeared many times. This chain joins TRBV12-3 or TRBV12-4 and TRBJ2-4; D perhaps matches TRBD2 (6 bases). V was trimmed by 3 bases and J by 3 bases, leaving 9 bases between them. The CDR3 has 14 residues. CDR3 DNA sequence: TGTGCCAGCAGTTTTGGGGAGGACAAAAACATTCAGTACTTC. This translates into CASSFGEDKNIQYF.

This clonotype came up a few times. This chain joins TRBV10-3 and TRBJ1-5; D is possibly TRBD1 (5 bases). Between the trimmed V and J ends, which lost 0 bases and 9 bases, there was a span of 9 bases. The CDR3 is made up of 13 amino acids. Germline V lookup: CDR1 ENHRY, CDR2 SYGVKD. In DNA, the CDR3 is TGTGCCATCAGTGAGTCGAACGGGGGGCCCCAGCATTTT. Translation: CAISESNGGPQHF.

This clonotype was found a few times. The V call is TRBV5-4, the J call TRBJ2-4, with 7 bases that match TRBD1. Per the germline V gene, CDR1 is SGHNT and CDR2 is YYREEE (reference sequence). The trim removed 2 bases at V and 6 bases at J, leaving 8 bases unmatched. CDR3 length: 15 residues. CDR3 amino acids: CASSFEDRAGNIQYF. CDR3 in DNA: TGTGCCAGCAGCTTCGAAGACAGGGCCGGAAACATTCAGTACTTC.

This clonotype was found many times. The chain combines TRBV7-2 with TRBJ2-3, with no clear D. Trimming removed 3 bases from V and 6 bases from J, with 10 bases in between. The germline CDR1 and CDR2 sequences are SGHTA and FQGNSA. CDR3 size: 13 residues. CDR3 in amino acids: CASSFSQSDTQYF. The CDR3 bases are TGTGCCAGCAGCTTTTCTCAGTCGGATACGCAGTATTTT. The full variable domain, its missing parts supplied by reference TRBV7-2 and TRBJ2-3, is GAGVSQSPSNKVTEKGKDVELRCDPISGHTALYWYRQSLGQGLEFLIYFQGNSAPDKSGLPSDRFSAERTGGSVSTLTIQRTQQEDSAVYLCASSFSQSDTQYFGPGTRLTVL.

CDR3 in amino acids: CSARDWGGSPYNEQFF. The CDR3 DNA reads TGCAGTGCTAGAGATTGGGGGGGGAGCCCCTACAATGAGCAGTTCTTC. The chain links TRBV20-1 to TRBJ2-1; 7 bases align to TRBD2. CDR3 length: 16 residues. With V trimmed by 0 bases and J by 2 bases, 7 bases remained unmatched. The germline V gene encodes CDR1 DFQATT and CDR2 SNEGSKA (reference sequence).

This clonotype was found many times. The gene calls are TRBV6-2 or TRBV6-3 and TRBJ2-7, with a possible D match to TRBD1 (6 bases). Trimming took 6 bases from V and 3 from J, leaving 15 bases between them. In germline, CDR1 is MNHEY, CDR2 SVGEGT. The CDR3 runs to 14 residues. The CDR3, as DNA: TGTGCCAGCAGAACTACCGGACAGCTCTACGAGCAGTACTTC. Residues: CASRTTGQLYEQYF.

This clonotype was found once. With a much larger clone just one base away, this may be a read error. DNA of the CDR3: TGTGCCAGCAGCAAGTATAGTGTCTCGGATGAGCAGTTCTTC. It specifies CASSKYSVSDEQFF. V and J are TRBV7-8 and TRBJ2-1; no clear D gene. The length of the CDR3 is 14 residues. Germline V CDR1 and CDR2: SGHVS, FQNEAQ. The V gene lost 5 bases and the J gene lost 8 bases, with 16 bases spanning the gap.

The V call is TRBV19, the J call TRBJ1-2; perhaps TRBD1 as D (5 bases). Germline V gene sequence: CDR1 LNHDA, CDR2 SQIVND (reference sequence). V lost 4 bases and J lost 2, with 8 bases in between. The CDR3 consists of 13 residues. CDR3 nucleotide sequence: TGTGCCAGTAGTAGGGGACTCAACTATGGCTACACCTTC. Encoded protein: CASSRGLNYGYTF. Based on the CDR3 plus reference TRBV19 and TRBJ1-2, the full variable domain is DGGITQSPKYLFRKEGQNVTLSCEQNLNHDAMYWYRQDPGQGLRLIYYSQIVNDFQKGDIAEGYSVSREKKESFPLTVTSAQKNPTAFYLCASSRGLNYGYTFGSGTRLTVV.

At least ten counts were recorded for this clonotype. The gene calls are TRBV5-1 and TRBJ1-1; D gene ambiguous. CDR3 length: 15 amino acids. Germline CDR1 SGHRS, CDR2 YFSETQ. V was shortened by 0 bases and J by 0 bases, with 9 bases between the two germline ends. DNA for the CDR3: TGCGCCAGCAGCTTGGTTACGGGTATGAACACTGAAGCTTTCTTT. Encoded protein: CASSLVTGMNTEAFF.

This clonotype was recorded many times. The J gene is TRBJ2-1, the V gene TRBV5-1; TRBD1 matches 10 bases. This CDR3 has 17 residues. CDR1 and CDR2 (germline): SGHRS, YFSETQ. Unmatched junction bases numbered 14, after V lost 3 bases and J lost 8 bases. In DNA form, the CDR3 reads TGCGCCAGCAGCTGGGACAGACCGGGACAGGGGCACCATGAGCAGTTCTTC. As protein: CASSWDRPGQGHHEQFF.

This clonotype was recorded many times. V and J are TRBV24-1 and TRBJ2-7, with D maybe TRBD1 (6 bases). CDR1 and CDR2 from the germline V gene are KGHDR and SFDVKD. The CDR3 covers 14 residues. V lost 4 bases and J lost 7, with 16 bases in between. The CDR3, as DNA: TGTGCCACCAGTGAACCCGGGACATCCGGGGAGCAGTACTTC. Translation: CATSEPGTSGEQYF.